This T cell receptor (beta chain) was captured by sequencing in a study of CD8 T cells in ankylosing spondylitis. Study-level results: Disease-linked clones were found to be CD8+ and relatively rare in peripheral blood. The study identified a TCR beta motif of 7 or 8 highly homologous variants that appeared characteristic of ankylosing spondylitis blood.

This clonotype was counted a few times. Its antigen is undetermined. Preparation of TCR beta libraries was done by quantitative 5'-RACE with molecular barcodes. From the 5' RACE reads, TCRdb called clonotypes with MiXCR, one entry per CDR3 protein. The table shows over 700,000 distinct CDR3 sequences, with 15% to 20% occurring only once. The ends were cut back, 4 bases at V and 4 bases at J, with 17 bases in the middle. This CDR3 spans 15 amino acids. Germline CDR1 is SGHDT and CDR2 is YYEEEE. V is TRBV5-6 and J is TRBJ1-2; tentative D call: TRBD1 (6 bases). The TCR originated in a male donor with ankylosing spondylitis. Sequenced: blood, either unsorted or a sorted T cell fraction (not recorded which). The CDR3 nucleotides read TGTGCCAGCAGCCCCCGGGAGTACAGGGCCTATGGCTACACCTTC. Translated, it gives CASSPREYRAYGYTF.